The TCR beta chain under discussion was sequenced for a study of graft-versus-host responses after intestinal transplantation. Overall study context: Isolated intestinal, liver-intestinal, or multivisceral transplants were what recipients had. Recipients were all induced with anti-thymocyte globulin, then given tacrolimus and steroids for about 3 years.

Germline assignment: CDR1 SGHDN and CDR2 FVKESK. Trimming at V came to 1 base and at J to 6 bases, leaving 6 bases not matched to a gene. This CDR3 is built from 15 residues. The protocol was immunoSEQ multiplex PCR, while the TCRdb copy is restricted to in-frame clones and leaves out a portion. The sample lists some 10,000 clones; around 93% were seen once. J is TRBJ2-1 and V is TRBV14, with TRBD2 identical over 7 bases. The sequence came from a human patient who received an intestinal transplant, so some T cells may come from the graft donor. Sample: PBMCs, taken 65 to 70 days after transplant. The CDR3 nucleotides are TGTGCCAGCAGCCAAGGACTAGCCGGGGGCAATGAGCAGTTCTTC. It translates to CASSQGLAGGNEQFF.